Ten or more counts support the clone carrying this T cell receptor (beta chain). As yet, its antigen is unknown. The trim removed 5 bases at V and 6 bases at J, leaving 12 bases unmatched. The CDR3 is 16 residues long. MiXCR was run by TCRdb on the reads, yielding one entry per CDR3 protein. The sample carries about 280,000 distinct CDR3 sequences, around 20% recorded once. This record comes from a study of T cell repertoires in cytomegalovirus infection. Study summary: Public TCR beta signature analysis indicated the presence of both CMV infection and matching HLA type.

The study's findings and limits: There were carriers of CMV plus the relevant HLA, and cumulative public TCR beta family frequency identified them.

The chain links TRBV12-3 or TRBV12-4 to TRBJ2-7, with TRBD1 matching over 11 bases. This sequence originates from a human donor in good health (CMV status not recorded). Some clones in this sample may be carry-over from other donors' samples. The material sequenced was cultured PBMCs, taken from culture after CMV antigen stimulation. The CDR3 nucleotides are TGTGCCAGCAGTCCAGAGACCGGGACAGGGGGTTTCGAGCAGTACTTC. Amino acids: CASSPETGTGGFEQYF.